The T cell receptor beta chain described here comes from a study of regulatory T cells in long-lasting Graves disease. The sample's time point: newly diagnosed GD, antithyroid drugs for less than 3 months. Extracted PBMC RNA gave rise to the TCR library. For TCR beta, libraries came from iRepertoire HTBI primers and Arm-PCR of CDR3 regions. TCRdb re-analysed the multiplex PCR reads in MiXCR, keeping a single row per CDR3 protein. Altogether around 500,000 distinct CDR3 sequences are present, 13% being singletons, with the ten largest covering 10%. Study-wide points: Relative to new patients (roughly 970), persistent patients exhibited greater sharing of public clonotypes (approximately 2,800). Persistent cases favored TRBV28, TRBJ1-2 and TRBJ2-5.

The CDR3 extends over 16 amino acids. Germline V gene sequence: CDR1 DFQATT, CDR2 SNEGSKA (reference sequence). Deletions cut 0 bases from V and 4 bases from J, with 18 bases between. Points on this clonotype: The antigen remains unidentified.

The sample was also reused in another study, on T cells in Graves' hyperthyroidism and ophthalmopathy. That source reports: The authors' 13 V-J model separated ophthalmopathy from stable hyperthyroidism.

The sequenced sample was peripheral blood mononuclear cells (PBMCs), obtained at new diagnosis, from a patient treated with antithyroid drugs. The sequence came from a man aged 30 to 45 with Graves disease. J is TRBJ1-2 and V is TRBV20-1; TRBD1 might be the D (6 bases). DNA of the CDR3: TGCAGTGCTAGAGATTTCGGACAGAGACGCTCCTATGGCTACACCTTC. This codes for CSARDFGQRRSYGYTF.